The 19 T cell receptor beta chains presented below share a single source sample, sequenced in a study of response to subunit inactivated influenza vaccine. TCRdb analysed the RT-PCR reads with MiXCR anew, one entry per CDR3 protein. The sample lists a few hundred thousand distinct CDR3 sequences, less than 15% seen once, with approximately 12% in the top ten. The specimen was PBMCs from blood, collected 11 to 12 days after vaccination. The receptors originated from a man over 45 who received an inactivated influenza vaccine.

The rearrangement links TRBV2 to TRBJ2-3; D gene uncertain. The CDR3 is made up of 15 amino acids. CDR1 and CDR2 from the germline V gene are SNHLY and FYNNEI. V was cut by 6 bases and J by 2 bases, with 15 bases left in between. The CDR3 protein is CASRESRMFTDTQYF. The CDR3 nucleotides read TGTGCCAGCAGGGAGTCTAGAATGTTCACAGATACGCAGTATTTT.

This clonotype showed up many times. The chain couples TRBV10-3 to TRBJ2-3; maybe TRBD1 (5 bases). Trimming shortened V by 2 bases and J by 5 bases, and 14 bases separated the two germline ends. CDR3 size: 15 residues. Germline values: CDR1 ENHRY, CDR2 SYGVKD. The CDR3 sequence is CAISEAVGVGDTQYF. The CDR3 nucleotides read TGTGCCATCAGTGAGGCTGTAGGGGTTGGAGATACGCAGTATTTT.

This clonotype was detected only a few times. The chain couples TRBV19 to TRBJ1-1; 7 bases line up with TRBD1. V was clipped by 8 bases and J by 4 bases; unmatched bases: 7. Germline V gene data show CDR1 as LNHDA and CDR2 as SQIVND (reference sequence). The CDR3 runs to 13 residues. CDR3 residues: CASVGQGVTEAFF. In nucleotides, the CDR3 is TGTGCCAGTGTTGGGCAGGGGGTCACTGAAGCTTTCTTT.

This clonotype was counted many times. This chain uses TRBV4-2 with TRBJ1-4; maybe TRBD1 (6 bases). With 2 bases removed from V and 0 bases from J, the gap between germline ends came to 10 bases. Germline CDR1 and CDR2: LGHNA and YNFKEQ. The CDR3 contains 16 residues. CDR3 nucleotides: TGTGCCAGCAGCCAAACTGGACAGCCAACTAATGAAAAACTGTTTTTT. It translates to CASSQTGQPTNEKLFF.

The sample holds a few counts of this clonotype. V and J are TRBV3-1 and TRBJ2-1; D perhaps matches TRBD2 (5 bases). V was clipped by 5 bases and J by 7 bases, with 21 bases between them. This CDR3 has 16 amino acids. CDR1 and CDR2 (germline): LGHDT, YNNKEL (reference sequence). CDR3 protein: CASSSDDGYPGNEQFF. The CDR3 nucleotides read TGTGCCAGCAGCTCCGACGACGGATACCCGGGGAATGAGCAGTTCTTC.

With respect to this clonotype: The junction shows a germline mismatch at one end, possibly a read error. The CDR3, as DNA: TGCGCCAGCAGCTTGGACGCAGGGCGCAATGGGCAGTTCTTC. This codes for CASSLDAGRNGQFF. This rearrangement joins TRBV5-1 to TRBJ2-1; weak D call: TRBD1 (5 bases). Germline CDR1 reads SGHRS; CDR2 reads YFSETQ. This CDR3 is built from 14 residues.

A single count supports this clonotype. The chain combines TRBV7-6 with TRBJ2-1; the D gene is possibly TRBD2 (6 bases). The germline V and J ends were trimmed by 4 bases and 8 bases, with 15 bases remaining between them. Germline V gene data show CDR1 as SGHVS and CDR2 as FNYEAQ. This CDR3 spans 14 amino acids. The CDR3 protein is CASSSWPGGDEQFF. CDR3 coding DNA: TGTGCCAGCAGCTCATGGCCAGGCGGGGATGAGCAGTTCTTC. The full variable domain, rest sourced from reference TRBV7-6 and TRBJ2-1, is GAGVSQSPRYKVTKRGQDVALRCDPISGHVSLYWYRQALGQGPEFLTYFNYEAQQDKSGLPNDRFSAERPEGSISTLTIQRTEQRDSAMYRCASSSWPGGDEQFFGPGTRLTVL.

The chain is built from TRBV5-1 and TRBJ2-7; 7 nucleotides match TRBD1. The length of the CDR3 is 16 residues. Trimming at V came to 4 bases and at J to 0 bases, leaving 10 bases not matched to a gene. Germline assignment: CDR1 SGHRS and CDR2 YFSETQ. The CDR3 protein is CASSPSPQGSSYEQYF. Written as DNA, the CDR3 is TGCGCCAGCAGCCCAAGCCCACAGGGGAGCTCCTACGAGCAGTACTTC.

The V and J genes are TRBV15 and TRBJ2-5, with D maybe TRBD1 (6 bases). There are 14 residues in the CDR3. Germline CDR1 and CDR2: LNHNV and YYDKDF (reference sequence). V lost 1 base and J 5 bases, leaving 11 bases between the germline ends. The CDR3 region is CATSRANRVETQYF. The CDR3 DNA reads TGTGCCACCAGCAGAGCGAACAGGGTGGAGACCCAGTACTTC.

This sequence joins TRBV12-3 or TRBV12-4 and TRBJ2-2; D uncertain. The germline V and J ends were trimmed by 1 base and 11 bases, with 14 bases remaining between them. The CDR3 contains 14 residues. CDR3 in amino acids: CASSLGGGPSELFF. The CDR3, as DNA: TGTGCCAGCAGTTTAGGAGGCGGACCGAGCGAGCTGTTTTTT.

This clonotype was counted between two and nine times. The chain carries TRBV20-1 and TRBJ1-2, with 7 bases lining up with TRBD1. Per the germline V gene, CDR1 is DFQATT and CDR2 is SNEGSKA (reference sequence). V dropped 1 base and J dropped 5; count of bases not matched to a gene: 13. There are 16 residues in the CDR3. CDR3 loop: CSARVQKQGEAYGYTF. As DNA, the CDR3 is TGCAGTGCTAGAGTCCAAAAGCAGGGGGAAGCTTATGGCTACACCTTC.

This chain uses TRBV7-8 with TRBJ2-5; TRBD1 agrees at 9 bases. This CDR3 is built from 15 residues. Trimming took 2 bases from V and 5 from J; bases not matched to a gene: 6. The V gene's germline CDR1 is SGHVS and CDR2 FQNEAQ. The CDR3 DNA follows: TGTGCCAGCAGCTTAACACAGGGGGCTTGGGAGACCCAGTACTTC. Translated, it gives CASSLTQGAWETQYF.

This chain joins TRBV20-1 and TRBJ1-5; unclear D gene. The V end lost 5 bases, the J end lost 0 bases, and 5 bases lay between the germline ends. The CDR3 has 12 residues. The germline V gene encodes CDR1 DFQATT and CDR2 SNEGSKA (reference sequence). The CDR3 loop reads CSAFNSNQPQHF. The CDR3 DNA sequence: TGCAGTGCTTTTAATAGCAATCAGCCCCAGCATTTT.

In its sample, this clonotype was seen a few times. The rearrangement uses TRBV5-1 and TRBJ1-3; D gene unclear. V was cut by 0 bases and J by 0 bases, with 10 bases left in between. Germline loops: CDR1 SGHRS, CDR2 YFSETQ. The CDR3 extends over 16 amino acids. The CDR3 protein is CASSLVGSLSGNTIYF. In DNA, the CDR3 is TGCGCCAGCAGCTTGGTAGGCAGCCTCTCTGGAAACACCATATATTTT.

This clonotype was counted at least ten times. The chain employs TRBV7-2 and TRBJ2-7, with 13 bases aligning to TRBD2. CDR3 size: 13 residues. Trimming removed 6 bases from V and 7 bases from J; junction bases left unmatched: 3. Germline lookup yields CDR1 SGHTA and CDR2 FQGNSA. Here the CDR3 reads CASSLGLAGEQYF. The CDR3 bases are TGTGCCAGCAGTTTGGGACTAGCGGGGGAGCAGTACTTC.

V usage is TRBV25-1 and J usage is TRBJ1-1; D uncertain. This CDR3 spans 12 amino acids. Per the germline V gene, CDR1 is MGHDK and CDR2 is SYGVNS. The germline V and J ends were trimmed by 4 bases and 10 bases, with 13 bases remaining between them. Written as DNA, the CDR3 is TGTGCCAGCAGTGTCTCCGGGGTTGGAGCTTTCTTT. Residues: CASSVSGVGAFF.

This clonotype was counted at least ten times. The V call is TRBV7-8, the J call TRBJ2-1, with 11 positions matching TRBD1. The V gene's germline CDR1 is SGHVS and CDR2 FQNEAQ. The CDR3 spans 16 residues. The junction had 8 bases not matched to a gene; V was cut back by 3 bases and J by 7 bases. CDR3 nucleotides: TGTGCCAGCAGCTTCTCCCGGGACAGGGGGGGTAATGAGCAGTTCTTC. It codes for CASSFSRDRGGNEQFF.

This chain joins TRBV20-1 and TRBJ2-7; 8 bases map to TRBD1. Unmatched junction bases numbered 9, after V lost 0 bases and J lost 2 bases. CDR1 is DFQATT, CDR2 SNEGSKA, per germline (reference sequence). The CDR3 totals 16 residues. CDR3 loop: CSAREPTGDNPYEQYF. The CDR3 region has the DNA TGCAGTGCTAGAGAACCGACAGGGGATAACCCCTACGAGCAGTACTTC.

CDR3 DNA: TGCGCCAGCAGCCTTGCCGAACCCAATAGCGGATACTCCTACGAGCAGTACTTC. Its translation: CASSLAEPNSGYSYEQYF. The V call is TRBV5-1, the J call TRBJ2-7, with D possibly matching TRBD2 (6 bases). The CDR3 extends over 18 amino acids. The germline CDR1 and CDR2 sequences are SGHRS and YFSETQ. Trimming left V 4 bases short and J 0 bases short, with 23 bases between. Full variable domain (remainder filled in from reference TRBV5-1 and TRBJ2-7): KAGVTQTPRYLIKTRGQQVTLSCSPISGHRSVSWYQQTPGQGLQFLFEYFSETQRNKGNFPGRFSGRQFSNSRSEMNVSTLELGDSALYLCASSLAEPNSGYSYEQYFGPGTRLTVT.